Listed here is a single T cell receptor (beta chain). The time point here: after dendritic cell vaccination, including at tumor progression/relapse. This sample was included in a study of glioma-infiltrating T cells after dendritic cell vaccination. After removal of 2 bases from V and 5 bases from J, the junction contained 1 base not matched to a gene. Germline assignment: CDR1 SGHRS and CDR2 YFSETQ. The CDR3 is made up of 13 amino acids. Sequenced by immunoSEQ multiplex PCR; TCRdb stores in-frame clones only, minus some. The table records tens of thousands of clones, roughly four fifths of them present only once.

The gene calls are TRBV5-1 and TRBJ1-5; 7 positions agree with TRBD1. The sequenced sample was blood, obtained after dendritic cell vaccination. The receptor was derived from a human donor with glioblastoma. The CDR3 protein is CASSLDRDQPQHF. The CDR3 nucleotides read TGCGCCAGCAGCTTAGACAGGGATCAGCCCCAGCATTTT.